The source of this T cell receptor beta chain is a study of vaccination and CD4 T cells after COVID-19. Study-level background: Each enrolled participant received a two-dose regimen of either BNT162b2 or mRNA-1273 vaccine.

Treatment specified: approximately nine-day PBMC culture with coronavirus spike peptide pools or control peptides (ViraFEST assay). CDR3 length: 13 residues. CDR1 is MNHEY, CDR2 SVGAGI, per germline. V dropped 2 bases and J dropped 7 bases, with 11 bases sitting between them. The Oncomine TCR Beta short-read assay was applied to DNA of cultured CD4+ T cells. TCRdb re-called the PCR reads with MiXCR, one entry per CDR3 protein. The sample comprises thousands of distinct CDR3 sequences, 21% of which are singletons, and roughly 9.2% rests with the top ten. On this clonotype: Its target is unknown.

The TCR sequence derives from a human donor who had recovered from COVID-19. The specimen was CD4+ T cells from blood, cultured in vitro, collected after SARS-CoV-2 vaccination. The chain joins TRBV6-5 to TRBJ1-2; D uncertain. The CDR3 spells CASSYTLEGGYTF. DNA of the CDR3: TGTGCCAGCAGTTACACGCTGGAGGGTGGCTACACCTTC.